The 17 T cell receptor beta chains given below trace back to one sample, sequenced in a study of CD8 T cells in ankylosing spondylitis. One entry per CDR3 protein results from TCRdb running MiXCR on the 5' RACE reads. Among about 300,000 distinct CDR3 sequences, 20% were seen once, and the ten largest hold 3.5%. Sequences were obtained from blood, either unsorted or a sorted T cell fraction (not recorded which). The receptors here all came from a female donor with ankylosing spondylitis or in good health (not recorded which).

J is TRBJ1-4 and V is TRBV6-1; maybe TRBD1 (6 bases). The germline V gene encodes CDR1 MNHNS and CDR2 SASEGT. The CDR3 runs to 15 residues. Trimming cost V 3 bases and J 7 bases, with 15 bases left between them. The CDR3 spells CASSERGAETEKLFF. The CDR3 coding sequence is TGTGCCAGCAGTGAGCGGGGGGCCGAAACTGAAAAACTGTTTTTT.

This chain joins TRBV4-3 and TRBJ2-2, with D perhaps matching TRBD1 (6 bases). CDR3 size: 15 residues. V lost 4 bases and J lost 6, with 15 bases in between. Per the germline V gene, CDR1 is LGHNA and CDR2 is YSLEER. This CDR3 is CASSPLPGVPGELFF. The CDR3 DNA reads TGCGCCAGCAGCCCCCTTCCAGGGGTCCCCGGGGAGCTGTTTTTT.

The rearrangement joins TRBV20-1 to TRBJ1-4, with D possibly being TRBD1 (6 bases). The germline CDR1 and CDR2 sequences are DFQATT and SNEGSKA (reference sequence). V was trimmed by 2 bases and J by 3 bases, leaving 7 bases between them. This CDR3 is 13 amino acids long. Here the CDR3 reads CSARRTANEKLFF. DNA of the CDR3: TGCAGTGCTAGACGGACAGCTAATGAAAAACTGTTTTTT.

The chain recombines TRBV7-3 with TRBJ2-3; possible D gene TRBD2, 5 bases. Germline V gives CDR1 SGHTA, CDR2 FQGTGA. The CDR3 contains 18 residues. The CDR3 region is CAVTGYFEREPKTDTQYF. CDR3 nucleotide sequence: TGTGCAGTAACGGGGTATTTTGAGAGGGAACCCAAAACAGATACGCAGTATTTT.

There are a few counts of this clonotype. The chain couples TRBV9 to TRBJ2-5; D is possibly TRBD2 (6 bases). V was clipped by 0 bases and J by 7 bases, with 10 bases between them. The CDR3 length is 13 residues. Germline V gives CDR1 SGDLS, CDR2 YYNGEE. CDR3 region: CASSVAGEGTQYF. The CDR3 nucleotides read TGTGCCAGCAGCGTAGCGGGAGAGGGGACCCAGTACTTC.

This chain uses TRBV11-2 with TRBJ2-7, with TRBD2 matching over 15 bases. Germline CDR1 SGHAT, CDR2 FQNNGV. The CDR3 consists of 16 residues. V lost 6 bases and J lost 4; bases outside the gene matches: 7. CDR3 protein: CASSTKGLAGGYEQYF. DNA of the CDR3: TGTGCCAGCAGTACCAAGGGACTAGCGGGAGGTTACGAGCAGTACTTC. The full variable domain, its missing parts supplied by reference TRBV11-2 and TRBJ2-7, is EAGVAQSPRYKIIEKRQSVAFWCNPISGHATLYWYQQILGQGPKLLIQFQNNGVVDDSQLPKDRFSAERLKGVDSTLKIQPAKLEDSAVYLCASSTKGLAGGYEQYFGPGTRLTVT.

V gene TRBV9 combines with J gene TRBJ2-3, with D tentatively TRBD2 (5 bases). Between the trimmed V and J ends, which lost 3 bases and 1 base, there was a span of 18 bases. Germline lookup yields CDR1 SGDLS and CDR2 YYNGEE. This CDR3 contains 17 residues. In DNA, the CDR3 is TGTGCCAGCAGCGAGCGCTCACTAGGTTCAGGCACAGATACGCAGTATTTT. Residues: CASSERSLGSGTDTQYF.

This clonotype was picked up a small number of times. The J gene is TRBJ1-1, the V gene TRBV7-8; the D gene is possibly TRBD1 (5 bases). The germline V gene encodes CDR1 SGHVS and CDR2 FQNEAQ. This CDR3 region has 15 residues. Trimming pared 6 bases from V and 0 bases from J, leaving 14 bases between. The DNA for the CDR3 is TGTGCCAGCAGACTCCACGGGGGGATGAACACTGAAGCTTTCTTT. Protein product: CASRLHGGMNTEAFF.

V and J are TRBV11-1 and TRBJ2-1, with a possible D match to TRBD1 (5 bases). Trimming cost V 5 bases and J 4 bases, with 18 bases left between them. CDR3 length: 16 residues. Germline V gene sequence: CDR1 SGHAT, CDR2 FQDESV (reference sequence). The CDR3: CASSGVAGQPYNEQFF. The CDR3 DNA follows: TGTGCCAGCAGCGGAGTGGCAGGACAACCGTACAATGAGCAGTTCTTC.

This clonotype was counted a few times. V usage is TRBV7-3 and J usage is TRBJ2-3; 7 bases are a match to TRBD2. CDR3 length equals 14 residues. CDR1 SGHTA and CDR2 FQGTGA come from the germline V gene. V shed 3 bases, J shed 5 bases, and the junction held 5 bases outside the gene matches. The CDR3 sequence is CASSFFGGGDTQYF. Written as DNA, the CDR3 is TGTGCCAGCAGCTTTTTTGGGGGGGGAGATACGCAGTATTTT.

This clonotype was detected a few times. This sequence joins TRBV10-3 and TRBJ1-1; D not certain. The V end lost 6 bases, the J end lost 0 bases, and 8 bases lay between the germline ends. CDR3 length: 13 residues. Germline lookup yields CDR1 ENHRY and CDR2 SYGVKD. The CDR3, as DNA: TGTGCCATCAGCGGAAGAATGAACACTGAAGCTTTCTTT. Translation: CAISGRMNTEAFF.

This clonotype was picked up a small number of times. For the CDR3, the DNA is TGCAGTGCTAGACCCGGGACTAGCGTAGAAGAGACCCAGTACTTC. It translates to CSARPGTSVEETQYF. The chain links TRBV20-1 to TRBJ2-5; 10 bases map to TRBD2. This CDR3 spans 15 amino acids. Germline V gene data show CDR1 as DFQATT and CDR2 as SNEGSKA (reference sequence). V lost 2 bases to trimming and J lost 3 bases; unmatched junction nucleotides: 6.

This rearrangement joins TRBV6-1 to TRBJ2-1, with 7 nucleotides matching TRBD2. CDR1 is MNHNS, CDR2 SASEGT, per germline. This CDR3 has 15 residues. V dropped 6 bases and J dropped 6; count of bases not matched to a gene: 11. CDR3 DNA: TGTGCCAGCAGGAAGACCGGGACTAACCGCAATGAGCAGTTCTTC. Translation gives CASRKTGTNRNEQFF.

This clonotype was observed a handful of times. This sequence joins TRBV12-3 or TRBV12-4 and TRBJ1-2; D might be TRBD1 (5 bases). This CDR3 contains 13 residues. Trimming stripped 6 bases from V and 4 bases from J, with 12 bases between. DNA for the CDR3: TGTGCCAGCAGGGGGCCGGGTTTCTATGGCTACACCTTC. This encodes CASRGPGFYGYTF.

V is TRBV20-1 and J is TRBJ2-3; possibly TRBD2 for D (7 bases). Germline CDR1 reads DFQATT; CDR2 reads SNEGSKA (reference sequence). The CDR3 is 12 residues long. The ends were cut back, 3 bases at V and 4 bases at J, with 8 bases in the middle. DNA for the CDR3: TGCAGTGCTAGGCGGGGGCCAGATACGCAGTATTTT. It codes for CSARRGPDTQYF.

A few counts support this clonotype. The chain recombines TRBV29-1 with TRBJ2-7; D perhaps matches TRBD1 (5 bases). This CDR3 comprises 12 residues. V lost 4 bases and J lost 3, with 10 bases in between. Germline lookup yields CDR1 SQVTM and CDR2 ANQGSEA. The CDR3: CSVGDSSYEQYF. In DNA form, the CDR3 reads TGCAGCGTTGGTGACAGCAGCTACGAGCAGTACTTC.

This clonotype was seen only a few times. Here the CDR3 reads CSASPGEGQMYQETQYF. CDR3 DNA: TGCAGTGCTTCCCCCGGCGAGGGACAGATGTACCAAGAGACCCAGTACTTC. The chain couples TRBV20-1 to TRBJ2-5; 7 bases agree with TRBD1. The CDR3 length is 17 residues. CDR1 DFQATT and CDR2 SNEGSKA come from the germline V gene (reference sequence). V lost 5 bases to trimming and J lost 0 bases; unmatched junction nucleotides: 15.